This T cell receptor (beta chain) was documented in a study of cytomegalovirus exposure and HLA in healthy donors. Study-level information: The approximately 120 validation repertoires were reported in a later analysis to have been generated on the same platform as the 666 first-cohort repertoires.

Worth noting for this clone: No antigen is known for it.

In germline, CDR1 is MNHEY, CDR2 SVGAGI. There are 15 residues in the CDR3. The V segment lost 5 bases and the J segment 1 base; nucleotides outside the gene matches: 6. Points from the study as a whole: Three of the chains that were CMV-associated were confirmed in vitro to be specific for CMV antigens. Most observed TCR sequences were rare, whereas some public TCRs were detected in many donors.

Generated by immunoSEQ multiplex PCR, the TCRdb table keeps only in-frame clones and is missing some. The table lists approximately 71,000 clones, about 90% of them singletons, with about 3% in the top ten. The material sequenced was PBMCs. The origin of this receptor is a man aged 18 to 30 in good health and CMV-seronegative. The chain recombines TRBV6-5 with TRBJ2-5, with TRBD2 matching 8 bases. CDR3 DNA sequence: TGTGCCAGCAGTCCAGCGGGAGCTAGCCAAGAGACCCAGTACTTC. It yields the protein CASSPAGASQETQYF.